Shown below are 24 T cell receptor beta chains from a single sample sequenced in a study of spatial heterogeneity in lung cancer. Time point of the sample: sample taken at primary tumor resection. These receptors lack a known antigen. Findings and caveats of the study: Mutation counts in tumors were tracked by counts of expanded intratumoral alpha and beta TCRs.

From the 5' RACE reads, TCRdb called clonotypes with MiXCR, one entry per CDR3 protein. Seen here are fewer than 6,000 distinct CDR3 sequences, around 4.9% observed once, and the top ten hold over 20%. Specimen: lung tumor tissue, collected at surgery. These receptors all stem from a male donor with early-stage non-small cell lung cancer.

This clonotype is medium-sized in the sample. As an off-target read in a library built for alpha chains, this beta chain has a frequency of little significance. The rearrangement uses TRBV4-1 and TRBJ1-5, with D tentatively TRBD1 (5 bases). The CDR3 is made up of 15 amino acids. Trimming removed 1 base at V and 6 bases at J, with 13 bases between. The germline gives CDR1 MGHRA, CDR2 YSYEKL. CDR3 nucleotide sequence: TGCGCCAGCAGCCAAGGTCCAGGGATTGCTCAGCCCCAGCATTTT. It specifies CASSQGPGIAQPQHF.

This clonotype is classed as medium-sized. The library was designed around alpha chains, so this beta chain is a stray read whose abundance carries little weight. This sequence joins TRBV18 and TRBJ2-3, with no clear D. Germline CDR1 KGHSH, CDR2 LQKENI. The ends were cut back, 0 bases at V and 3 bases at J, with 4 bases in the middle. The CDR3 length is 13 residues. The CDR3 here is CASSPPSTDTQYF. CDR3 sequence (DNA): TGTGCCAGCTCACCACCTAGTACAGATACGCAGTATTTT.

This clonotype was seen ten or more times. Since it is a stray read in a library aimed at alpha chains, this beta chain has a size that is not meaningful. CDR3 loop: CASSGTQFPQPQHF. CDR3 coding DNA: TGTGCCAGCAGTGGGACCCAATTCCCTCAGCCCCAGCATTTT. The chain employs TRBV2 and TRBJ1-5; D not resolved. The length of the CDR3 is 14 residues. Germline V gene sequence: CDR1 SNHLY, CDR2 FYNNEI. Trimming cost V 4 bases and J 6 bases, with 13 bases left between them.

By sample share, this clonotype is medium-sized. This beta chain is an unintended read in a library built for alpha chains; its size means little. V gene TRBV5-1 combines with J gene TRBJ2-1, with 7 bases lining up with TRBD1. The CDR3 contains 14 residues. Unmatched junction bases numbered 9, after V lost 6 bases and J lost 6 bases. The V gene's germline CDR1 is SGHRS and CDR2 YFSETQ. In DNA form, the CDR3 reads TGCGCCAGCAATCGACAGGGAGATGCCAATGAGCAGTTCTTC. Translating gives CASNRQGDANEQFF.

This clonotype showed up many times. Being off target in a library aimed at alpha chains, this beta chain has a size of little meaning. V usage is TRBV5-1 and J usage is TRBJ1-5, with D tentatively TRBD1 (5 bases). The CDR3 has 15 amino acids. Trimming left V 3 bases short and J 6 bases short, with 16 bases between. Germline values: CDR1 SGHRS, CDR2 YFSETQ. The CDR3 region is CASSSDTGGSQPQHF. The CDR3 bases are TGCGCCAGCAGCTCGGATACAGGAGGGAGTCAGCCCCAGCATTTT. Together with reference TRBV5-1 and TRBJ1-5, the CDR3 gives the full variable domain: KAGVTQTPRYLIKTRGQQVTLSCSPISGHRSVSWYQQTPGQGLQFLFEYFSETQRNKGNFPGRFSGRQFSNSRSEMNVSTLELGDSALYLCASSSDTGGSQPQHFGDGTRLSIL.

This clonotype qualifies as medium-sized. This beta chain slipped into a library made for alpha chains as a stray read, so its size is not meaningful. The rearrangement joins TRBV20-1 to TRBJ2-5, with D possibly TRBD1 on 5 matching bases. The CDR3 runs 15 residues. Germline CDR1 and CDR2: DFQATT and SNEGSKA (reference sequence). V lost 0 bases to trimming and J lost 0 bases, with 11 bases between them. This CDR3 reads CSARDGAGDQETQYF. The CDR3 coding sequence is TGCAGTGCTAGAGATGGGGCTGGGGACCAAGAGACCCAGTACTTC.

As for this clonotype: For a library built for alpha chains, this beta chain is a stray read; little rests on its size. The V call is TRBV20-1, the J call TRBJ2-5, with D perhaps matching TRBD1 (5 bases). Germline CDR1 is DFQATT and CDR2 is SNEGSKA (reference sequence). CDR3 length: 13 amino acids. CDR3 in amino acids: CSAGPRAQETQYF. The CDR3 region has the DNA TGCAGCGCTGGGCCCAGGGCTCAAGAGACCCAGTACTTC.

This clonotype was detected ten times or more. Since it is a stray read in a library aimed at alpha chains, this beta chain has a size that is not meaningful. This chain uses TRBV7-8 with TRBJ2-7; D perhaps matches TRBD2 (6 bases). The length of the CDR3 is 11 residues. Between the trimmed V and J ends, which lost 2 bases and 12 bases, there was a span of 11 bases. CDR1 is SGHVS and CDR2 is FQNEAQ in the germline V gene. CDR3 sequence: CASSLSGVRYF. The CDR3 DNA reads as TGTGCCAGCAGCTTATCGGGAGTGCGGTACTTC.

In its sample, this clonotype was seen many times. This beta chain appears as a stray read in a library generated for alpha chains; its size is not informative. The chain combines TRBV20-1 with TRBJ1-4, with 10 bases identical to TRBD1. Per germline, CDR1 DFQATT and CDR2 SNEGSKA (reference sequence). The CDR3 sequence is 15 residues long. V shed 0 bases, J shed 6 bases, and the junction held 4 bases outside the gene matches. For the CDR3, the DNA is TGCAGTGCTAGAGATACGGACAGGGGGGATGAAAAACTGTTTTTT. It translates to CSARDTDRGDEKLFF.

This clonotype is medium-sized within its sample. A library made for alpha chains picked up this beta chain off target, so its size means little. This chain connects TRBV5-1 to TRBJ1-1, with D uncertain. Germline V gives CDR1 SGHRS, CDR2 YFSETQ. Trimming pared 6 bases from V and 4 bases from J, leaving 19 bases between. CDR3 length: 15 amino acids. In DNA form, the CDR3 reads TGCGCCAGCACCCCAAGCGAGGGCGAGGGCACTGAAGCTTTCTTT. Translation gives CASTPSEGEGTEAFF.

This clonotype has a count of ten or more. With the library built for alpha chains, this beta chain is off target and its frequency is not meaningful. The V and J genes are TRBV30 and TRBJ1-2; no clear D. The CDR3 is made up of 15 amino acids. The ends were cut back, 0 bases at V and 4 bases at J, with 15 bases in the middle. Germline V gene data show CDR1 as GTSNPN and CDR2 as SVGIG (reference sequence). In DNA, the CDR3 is TGTGCCTGGAGTGTATCCATTCGGGGAGCCTATGGCTACACCTTC. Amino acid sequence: CAWSVSIRGAYGYTF.

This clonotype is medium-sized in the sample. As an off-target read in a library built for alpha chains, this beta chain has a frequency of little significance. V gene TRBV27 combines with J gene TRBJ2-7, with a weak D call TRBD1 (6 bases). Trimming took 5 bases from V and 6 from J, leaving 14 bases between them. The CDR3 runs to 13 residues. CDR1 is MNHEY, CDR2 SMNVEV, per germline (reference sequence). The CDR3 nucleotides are TGTGCCAGCAGTATCTCAGGGGCTGGCGAGCAGTACTTC. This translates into CASSISGAGEQYF.

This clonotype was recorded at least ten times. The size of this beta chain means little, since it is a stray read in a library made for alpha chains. In DNA, the CDR3 is TGTGCCAGCTCCCAGGGCATAGCGGGAGGTTCCGGTACGCAGTATTTT. The encoded protein is CASSQGIAGGSGTQYF. The chain carries TRBV18 and TRBJ2-3; the match to TRBD2 covers 10 bases. CDR1 and CDR2 from the germline V gene are KGHSH and LQKENI. The CDR3 is made up of 16 amino acids. Germline trimming cut 6 bases from V and 8 bases from J; bases unmatched to any gene: 14.

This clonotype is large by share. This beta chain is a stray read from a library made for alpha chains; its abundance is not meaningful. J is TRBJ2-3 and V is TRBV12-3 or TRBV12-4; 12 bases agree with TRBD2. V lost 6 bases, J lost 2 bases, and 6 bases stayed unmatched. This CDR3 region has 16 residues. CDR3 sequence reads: CASSHGLAGNTDTQYF. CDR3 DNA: TGTGCCAGCAGCCATGGACTAGCGGGGAACACAGATACGCAGTATTTT.

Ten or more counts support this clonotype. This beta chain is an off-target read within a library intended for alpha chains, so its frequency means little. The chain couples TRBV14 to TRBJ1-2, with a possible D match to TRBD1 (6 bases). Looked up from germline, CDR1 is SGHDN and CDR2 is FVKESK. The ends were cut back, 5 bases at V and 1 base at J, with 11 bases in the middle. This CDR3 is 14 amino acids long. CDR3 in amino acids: CASSDGTNNYGYTF. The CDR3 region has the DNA TGTGCCAGCAGCGACGGGACAAATAACTATGGCTACACCTTC.

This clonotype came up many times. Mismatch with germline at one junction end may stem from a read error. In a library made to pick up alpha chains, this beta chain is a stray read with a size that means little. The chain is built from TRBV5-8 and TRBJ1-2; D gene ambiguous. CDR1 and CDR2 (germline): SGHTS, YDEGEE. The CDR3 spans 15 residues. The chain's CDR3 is CVSSYGSGLGYGYTF. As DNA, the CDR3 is TGTGTCAGCAGCTATGGGTCGGGATTAGGCTATGGCTACACCTTC.

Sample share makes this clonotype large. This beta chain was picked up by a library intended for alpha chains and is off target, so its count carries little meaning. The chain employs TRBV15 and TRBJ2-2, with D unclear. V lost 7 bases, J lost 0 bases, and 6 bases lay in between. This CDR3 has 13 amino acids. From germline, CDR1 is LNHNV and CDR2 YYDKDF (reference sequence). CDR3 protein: CATMDPNTGELFF. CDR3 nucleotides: TGTGCCACCATGGACCCGAACACCGGGGAGCTGTTTTTT.

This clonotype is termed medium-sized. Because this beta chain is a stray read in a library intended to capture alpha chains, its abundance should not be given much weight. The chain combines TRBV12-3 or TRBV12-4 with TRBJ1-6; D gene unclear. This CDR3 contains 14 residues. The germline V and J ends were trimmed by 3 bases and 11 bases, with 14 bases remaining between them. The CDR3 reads CASSLEDLVTPLHF. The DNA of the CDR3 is TGTGCCAGCAGTTTGGAGGACCTAGTCACACCCCTCCACTTT.

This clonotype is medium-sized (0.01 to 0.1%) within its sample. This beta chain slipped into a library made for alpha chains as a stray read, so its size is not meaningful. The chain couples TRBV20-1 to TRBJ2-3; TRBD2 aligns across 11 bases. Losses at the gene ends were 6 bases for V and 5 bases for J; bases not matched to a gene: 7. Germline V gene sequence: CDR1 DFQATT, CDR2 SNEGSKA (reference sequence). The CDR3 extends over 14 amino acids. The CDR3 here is CSAHDLAGGDTQYF. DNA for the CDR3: TGCAGTGCCCATGATCTAGCGGGAGGAGATACGCAGTATTTT.

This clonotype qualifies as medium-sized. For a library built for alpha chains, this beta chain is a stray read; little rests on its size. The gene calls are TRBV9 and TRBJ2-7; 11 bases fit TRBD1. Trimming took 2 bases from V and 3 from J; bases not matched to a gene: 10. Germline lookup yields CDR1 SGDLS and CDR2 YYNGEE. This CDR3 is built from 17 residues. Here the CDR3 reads CASSVSPGTGGDYEQYF. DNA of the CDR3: TGTGCCAGCAGCGTGAGTCCCGGGACAGGGGGAGACTACGAGCAGTACTTC.

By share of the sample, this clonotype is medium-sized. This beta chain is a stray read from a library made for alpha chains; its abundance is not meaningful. The CDR3 is CASSPNFGGLGAKNIQYF. The CDR3 DNA follows: TGTGCCAGCAGCCCCAATTTCGGAGGATTAGGGGCCAAAAACATTCAGTACTTC. The rearrangement links TRBV7-9 to TRBJ2-4; a weak D match, TRBD2 (5 bases). V was trimmed by 5 bases and J by 1 base, leaving 21 bases between them. The CDR3 spans 18 residues. Germline-derived CDR1 and CDR2 are SEHNR and FQNEAQ (reference sequence).

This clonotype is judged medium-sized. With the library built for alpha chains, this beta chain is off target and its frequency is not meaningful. The CDR3 spells CASSEGPGQLYEQYF. The CDR3, as DNA: TGTGCCAGCAGCGAAGGCCCCGGACAGTTATACGAGCAGTACTTC. The chain recombines TRBV9 with TRBJ2-7; the D gene is possibly TRBD1 (6 bases). Trimming pared 3 bases from V and 4 bases from J, leaving 17 bases between. The germline gives CDR1 SGDLS, CDR2 YYNGEE. The CDR3 has 15 amino acids.

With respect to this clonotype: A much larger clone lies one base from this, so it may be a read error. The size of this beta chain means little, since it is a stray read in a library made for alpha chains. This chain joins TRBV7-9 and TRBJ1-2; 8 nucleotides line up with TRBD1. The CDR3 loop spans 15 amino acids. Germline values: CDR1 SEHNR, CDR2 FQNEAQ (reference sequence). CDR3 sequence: CVSSPDGQGQYGYTF. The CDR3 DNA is TGTGTCAGCAGCCCCGATGGACAGGGACAGTACGGCTACACCTTC.

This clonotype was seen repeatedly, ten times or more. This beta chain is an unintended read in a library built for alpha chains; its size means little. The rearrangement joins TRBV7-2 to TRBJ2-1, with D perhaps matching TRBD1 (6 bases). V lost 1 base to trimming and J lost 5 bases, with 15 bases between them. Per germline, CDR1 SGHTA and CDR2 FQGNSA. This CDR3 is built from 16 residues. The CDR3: CASSLDNRAIHNEQFF. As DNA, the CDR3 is TGTGCCAGCAGCTTAGATAACAGGGCTATTCACAATGAGCAGTTCTTC.